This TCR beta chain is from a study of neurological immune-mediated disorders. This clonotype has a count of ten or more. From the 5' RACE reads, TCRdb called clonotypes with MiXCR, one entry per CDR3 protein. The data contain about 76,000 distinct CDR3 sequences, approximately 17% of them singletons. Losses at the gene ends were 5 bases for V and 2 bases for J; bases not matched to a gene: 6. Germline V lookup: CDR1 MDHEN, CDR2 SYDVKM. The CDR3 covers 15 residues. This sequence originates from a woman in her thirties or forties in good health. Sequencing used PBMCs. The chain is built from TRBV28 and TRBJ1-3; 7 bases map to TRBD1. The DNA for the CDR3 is TGTGCCAGCAGTACCGGGACAGCAACTGGAAACACCATATATTTT. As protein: CASSTGTATGNTIYF.